The entry that follows covers one TCR beta chain sequence. This CDR3 contains 11 residues. Trimming took off 2 bases at V and 8 bases at J, with 6 bases between the two ends. CDR1 SEHNR and CDR2 FQNEAQ come from the germline V gene (reference sequence). Method: immunoSEQ multiplex PCR; TCRdb's copy keeps in-frame clones and lacks some. The table has about 200,000 clones, roughly 90% seen once. The cohort comprised adults aged 18 to 89 years residing in under 25 US areas. Exposed enrollees had met someone with a PCR-confirmed or clinician-diagnosed COVID-19 case at some point within the 2 weeks before study entry. This specimen comes from a study of blood T cell repertoires in COVID-19. Study-level information: Researchers got acute and convalescent COVID-19 samples from the United States, Italy and Spain.

The clonotype was recovered from a woman aged 25 to 39 who had been exposed to COVID-19. The sample consisted of PBMCs or T cells enriched from blood (not recorded which). This chain connects TRBV7-9 to TRBJ1-2; D not certain. The CDR3 sequence: CASSLPQGYTF. CDR3 bases: TGTGCCAGCAGCTTACCTCAGGGCTACACCTTC.